Each of the 3 T cell receptor beta chains below was sequenced from the same sample in a study of CD8 T cells in ankylosing spondylitis. TCRdb re-analysed the 5' RACE reads in MiXCR, keeping a single row per CDR3 protein. The table records 100,000 to 150,000 distinct CDR3 sequences, about 6.4% of them present only once. The source material was blood, either unsorted or a sorted T cell fraction (not recorded which). The receptors derive from a male donor with ankylosing spondylitis or in good health (not recorded which).

This clonotype came up many times. This chain links TRBV5-1 with TRBJ2-3; 7 bases fit TRBD1. Germline lookup yields CDR1 SGHRS and CDR2 YFSETQ. This CDR3 spans 15 amino acids. J gave up 0 bases and V 3 bases, and 4 bases lay outside the gene matches. CDR3 nucleotide sequence: TGCGCCAGCAGCTCCGGACAGGCAAGCACAGATACGCAGTATTTT. Its translation: CASSSGQASTDTQYF.

This clonotype was counted a single time. The chain joins TRBV5-1 to TRBJ2-7; perhaps TRBD2 as D (6 bases). Germline loops: CDR1 SGHRS, CDR2 YFSETQ. The V end lost 4 bases, the J end lost 0 bases, and 11 bases lay between the germline ends. This CDR3 is built from 14 residues. The CDR3 reads CASSRSGPSYEQYF. The CDR3 DNA reads as TGCGCCAGCAGCCGAAGCGGGCCCTCCTACGAGCAGTACTTC.

This clonotype was recorded many times. The gene calls are TRBV28 and TRBJ1-2; D gene unclear. The CDR3 has 14 residues. Trimming cost V 3 bases and J 6 bases, with 14 bases left between them. Germline-derived CDR1 and CDR2 are MDHEN and SYDVKM. This chain's CDR3 is CASSFRRPWDGYTF. The CDR3 DNA sequence: TGTGCCAGCAGTTTTCGCAGACCTTGGGATGGCTACACCTTC.